This passage covers 25 T cell receptor beta chains from one sample sequenced in a study of shared clonotypes between healthy human individuals. Sequenced by immunoSEQ multiplex PCR; TCRdb stores in-frame clones only, minus some. The table records 1,100,000 or so clones, 75% to 80% of them present only once. The sequencing input was memory CD4+ T cells from PBMCs. Subset defined: CD45RA-negative fraction. The receptor set was obtained from a man in his late teens or twenties in good health. Some clones in this sample may be carry-over from other donors' samples.

This clone was observed once. Given a far larger clone just one base away, this is likely a sequencing read error. The gene calls are TRBV6-6 and TRBJ2-2; the D call may be TRBD1 or TRBD2 (5 bases each). CDR3 length: 14 residues. Germline V gives CDR1 MNHNY, CDR2 SVGAGI (reference sequence). V was clipped by 6 bases and J by 4 bases, with 12 bases between them. CDR3: CASRSGTGTGELFF. The CDR3 DNA follows: TGTGCCAGCAGGTCAGGGACGGGCACCGGGGAGCTGTTTTTT.

A remark on this clone: The sample contains more than one DNA sequence encoding this CDR3. V is TRBV28 and J is TRBJ1-1, with TRBD1 as a possible D gene (5 bases). CDR1 and CDR2 from the germline V gene are MDHEN and SYDVKM. The V end was cut by 3 bases, the J end by 1 base, with 12 bases between. The CDR3 runs to 15 residues. In nucleotides, the CDR3 is TGTGCCAGCAGTTTGGGAGGGGCCGGGAACACTGAAGCTTTCTTT. It yields the protein CASSLGGAGNTEAFF.

The CDR3 coding sequence is TGTGCCAGCAGTGAATGGGGGGTAGGCGAGCAGTACTTC. It is translated as CASSEWGVGEQYF. The gene calls are TRBV6-1 and TRBJ2-7, with D tentatively TRBD2 (6 bases). Germline-derived CDR1 and CDR2 are MNHNS and SASEGT. There are 13 residues in the CDR3. V dropped 2 bases and J dropped 6 bases, with 11 bases sitting between them.

About this clone itself: Compared with germline, one end of the junction differs, possibly owing to a read error. V gene TRBV10-2 combines with J gene TRBJ2-5, with TRBD1 as a possible D gene (6 bases). Germline V lookup: CDR1 WSHSY, CDR2 SAAADI. The CDR3 consists of 13 residues. The CDR3 DNA is TGCGCCAGCAAACCAGCCGCTGGTGGACCAGGGGACTTC. This codes for CASKPAAGGPGDF.

This chain connects TRBV7-9 to TRBJ2-4; D call uncertain. This CDR3 comprises 16 residues. V was cut by 7 bases and J by 1 base, with 17 bases left in between. The V gene's germline CDR1 is SEHNR and CDR2 FQNEAQ (reference sequence). CDR3 sequence: CASTQVTVGAKNIQYF. The CDR3 DNA reads TGTGCCAGCACCCAGGTCACTGTGGGCGCCAAAAACATTCAGTACTTC.

In this sample, this clone turned up a few times. This chain uses TRBV20-1 with TRBJ1-2; 8 nucleotides match TRBD1. The CDR3 totals 9 residues. Germline assignment: CDR1 DFQATT and CDR2 SNEGSKA (reference sequence). CDR3 sequence: CRTGEGYTF. DNA of the CDR3: TGCAGGACAGGGGAAGGCTACACCTTC.

This chain links TRBV19 with TRBJ1-5; 10 nucleotides line up with TRBD1. This CDR3 spans 13 amino acids. Trimming removed 8 bases from V and 6 bases from J; junction bases left unmatched: 4. Looked up from germline, CDR1 is LNHDA and CDR2 is SQIVND (reference sequence). The CDR3 spells CASRQGAFQPQHF. The CDR3 region has the DNA TGTGCCAGTCGACAGGGGGCTTTTCAGCCCCAGCATTTT.

In nucleotides, the CDR3 is TGCAGCCCTTATTCTGGCACAGATACGCAGTATTTT. As protein: CSPYSGTDTQYF. The genes are TRBV29-1 and TRBJ2-3; D ambiguous. V lost 8 bases to trimming and J lost 1 base, with 10 bases between them. Per the germline V gene, CDR1 is SQVTM and CDR2 is ANQGSEA. The CDR3 contains 12 residues.

Many counts were recorded for this clone. This chain connects TRBV5-1 to TRBJ2-5; the D gene is possibly TRBD1 (6 bases). V was clipped by 0 bases and J by 8 bases, with 11 bases between them. CDR3 size: 13 residues. The germline CDR1 and CDR2 sequences are SGHRS and YFSETQ. This CDR3 reads CASSLGEQGTQYF. The CDR3 coding sequence is TGCGCCAGCAGCTTGGGTGAACAGGGTACCCAGTACTTC.

This clone was counted a few times. V gene TRBV18 combines with J gene TRBJ1-2, with D possibly being TRBD1 (5 bases). Trimming took off 3 bases at V and 4 bases at J, with 9 bases between the two ends. Germline CDR1 reads KGHSH; CDR2 reads LQKENI. This CDR3 is built from 13 residues. The DNA for the CDR3 is TGTGCCAGCTCACCCGACAGACCCTATGGCTACACCTTC. This encodes CASSPDRPYGYTF.

The V and J genes are TRBV27 and TRBJ1-2; D is unclear. The CDR3 spans 13 residues. Germline lookup yields CDR1 MNHEY and CDR2 SMNVEV (reference sequence). V was trimmed by 4 bases and J by 5 bases, leaving 11 bases between them. DNA of the CDR3: TGTGCCAGCAGTTACCGTGGTGCGTATGGCTACACCTTC. It yields the protein CASSYRGAYGYTF.

The chain carries TRBV29-1 and TRBJ2-5; tentatively, D is TRBD2 (5 bases). The V gene's germline CDR1 is SQVTM and CDR2 ANQGSEA. The CDR3 is 11 residues long. V was trimmed by 3 bases and J by 10 bases, leaving 12 bases between them. The CDR3 loop reads CSVERSRGQYF. In DNA form, the CDR3 reads TGCAGCGTTGAGAGGTCCCGGGGCCAGTACTTC.

The chain uses TRBV6-5 and TRBJ1-2; 8 positions match TRBD1. Germline CDR1 MNHEY, CDR2 SVGAGI. The CDR3 runs 14 residues. Losses at the gene ends were 5 bases for V and 5 bases for J; bases not matched to a gene: 7. CDR3 DNA sequence: TGTGCCAGCAGTAAGACAGGGGTGGGGTATGGCTACACCTTC. Translated, it gives CASSKTGVGYGYTF.

This chain joins TRBV5-1 and TRBJ2-7; possibly TRBD2 for D (5 bases). Germline assignment: CDR1 SGHRS and CDR2 YFSETQ. The length of the CDR3 is 13 residues. V gave up 1 base and J gave up 3 bases, with 8 bases separating them. The CDR3 DNA follows: TGCGCCAGCAGCTTGCGGGAAGGCTACGAGCAGTACTTC. Translating it yields CASSLREGYEQYF.

The count of this clone is one. The V call is TRBV27, the J call TRBJ2-7; D unclear. The CDR3 totals 15 residues. V was shortened by 3 bases and J by 2 bases, with 14 bases between the two germline ends. Germline CDR1 is MNHEY and CDR2 is SMNVEV (reference sequence). CDR3 DNA sequence: TGTGCCAGCAGTTTGATAGGGATGGTCGCCTACGAGCAGTACTTC. This gives the protein CASSLIGMVAYEQYF.

The V gene is TRBV18, the J gene TRBJ2-6, with D possibly TRBD2 on 5 matching bases. V was trimmed by 1 base and J by 4 bases, leaving 11 bases between them. The germline CDR1 and CDR2 sequences are KGHSH and LQKENI. The CDR3 totals 16 residues. The CDR3 DNA follows: TGTGCCAGCTCACCACAGAGGGTCGCCGGGGCCAACGTCCTGACTTTC. It yields the protein CASSPQRVAGANVLTF.

The chain has TRBV7-6 and TRBJ2-1; possible D gene TRBD2, 6 bases. This CDR3 comprises 16 residues. CDR1 and CDR2 from the germline V gene are SGHVS and FNYEAQ. The V end lost 1 base, the J end lost 5 bases, and 15 bases lay between the germline ends. The CDR3 here is CASSLGGGVQHNEQFF. The CDR3 nucleotides read TGTGCCAGCAGCTTAGGTGGCGGGGTGCAGCACAATGAGCAGTTCTTC.

The genes are TRBV7-2 and TRBJ1-1; D uncertain. The ends were cut back, 3 bases at V and 1 base at J, with 6 bases in the middle. This CDR3 region has 13 residues. Per the germline V gene, CDR1 is SGHTA and CDR2 is FQGNSA. CDR3 bases: TGTGCCAGCAGCTTTAGCCGGAACACTGAAGCTTTCTTT. Its translation: CASSFSRNTEAFF.

This clone has only a few counts. The chain is built from TRBV29-1 and TRBJ1-2; D might be TRBD1 (6 bases). The CDR3 is 13 amino acids. Germline V gene sequence: CDR1 SQVTM, CDR2 ANQGSEA. Trimming removed 6 bases from V and 3 bases from J, with 14 bases in between. The CDR3 bases are TGCAGCGTCCCAGGGGTATCGGACTATGGCTACACCTTC. Its protein product is CSVPGVSDYGYTF.

In its sample, this clone was seen once. V and J are TRBV28 and TRBJ2-4; weak D call: TRBD1 (6 bases). V shed 4 bases and J shed 3 bases, with 13 bases lying between them. Germline assignment: CDR1 MDHEN and CDR2 SYDVKM. CDR3 length: 15 residues. The CDR3 DNA reads TGTGCCAGCAGTTCCGGACAGACCGGCAAAAACATTCAGTACTTC. Residues: CASSSGQTGKNIQYF. Variable domain in full (rest from reference TRBV28 and TRBJ2-4): DVKVTQSSRYLVKRTGEKVFLECVQDMDHENMFWYRQDPGLGLRLIYFSYDVKMKEKGDIPEGYSVSREKKERFSLILESASTNQTSMYLCASSSGQTGKNIQYFGAGTRLSVL.

The chain carries TRBV19 and TRBJ2-2; the D call may be TRBD1 or TRBD2 (6 bases each). The CDR3 is made up of 16 amino acids. The germline V gene has CDR1 LNHDA and CDR2 SQIVND (reference sequence). The V end was cut by 3 bases, the J end by 8 bases, with 19 bases between. The CDR3 bases are TGTGCCAGTAGTATGGGAGGACAGCTACAAGGTGGGGAGCTGTTTTTT. Translation gives CASSMGGQLQGGELFF.

The V call is TRBV5-4, the J call TRBJ2-5; maybe TRBD2 (5 bases). Germline CDR1 SGHNT, CDR2 YYREEE (reference sequence). Trimming pared 4 bases from V and 5 bases from J, leaving 21 bases between. The CDR3 runs 16 residues. The CDR3 reads CASSPRTSRHGETQYF. CDR3 DNA: TGTGCCAGCAGCCCCCGCACTAGTCGGCATGGGGAGACCCAGTACTTC.

The V and J genes are TRBV7-2 and TRBJ2-1; D remains ambiguous. Germline V gives CDR1 SGHTA, CDR2 FQGNSA. With 5 bases removed from V and 4 bases from J, the gap between germline ends came to 12 bases. CDR3 length: 14 residues. CDR3 DNA: TGTGCCAGCAGCCGGCCGGGCTCTTACAATGAGCAGTTCTTC. Protein: CASSRPGSYNEQFF.

J is TRBJ2-1 and V is TRBV7-9; D uncertain. Germline V gene lookup returns CDR1 SEHNR and CDR2 FQNEAQ (reference sequence). This CDR3 is 16 amino acids long. V was clipped by 1 base and J by 12 bases, with 22 bases between them. CDR3 DNA sequence: TGTGCCAGCAGCTTAGAGGCAGGTTCCCTTCCTCTTGGGCAGTTCTTC. Its translation is CASSLEAGSLPLGQFF. Drawing the rest from reference TRBV7-9 and TRBJ2-1, the complete variable domain is DTGVSQNPRHKITKRGQNVTFRCDPISEHNRLYWYRQTLGQGPEFLTYFQNEAQLEKSRLLSDRFSAERPKGSFSTLEIQRTEQGDSAMYLCASSLEAGSLPLGQFFGPGTRLTVL.

Only one count was recorded for this clone. V gene TRBV9 combines with J gene TRBJ2-3; 10 nucleotides agree with TRBD2. CDR1 is SGDLS, CDR2 YYNGEE, per germline. The J segment lost 6 bases and the V segment lost 0 bases, leaving 4 bases of the junction unmatched. The CDR3 is 15 residues long. This CDR3 is CASSVEPSGSDTQYF. CDR3 nucleotide sequence: TGTGCCAGCAGCGTAGAGCCTAGCGGGAGTGATACGCAGTATTTT. The whole variable domain, filled in from reference TRBV9 and TRBJ2-3, reads DSGVTQTPKHLITATGQRVTLRCSPRSGDLSVYWYQQSLDQGLQFLIQYYNGEERAKGNILERFSAQQFPDLHSELNLSSLELGDSALYFCASSVEPSGSDTQYFGPGTRLTVL.